What follows are 26 T cell receptor beta chains derived from one specimen sequenced in a study of T-cell memory formation after mild COVID-19. TCRdb used MiXCR to reprocess the 5' RACE reads, holding one entry per CDR3 protein. The sample shows over 500,000 distinct CDR3 sequences, roughly 17% of them seen only once. Specimen: PBMCs or a T cell subset sorted from them (not recorded which). These receptors originate from an adult woman who had mild COVID-19 (a few samples of this study predate the infection). Cell type and time point are not known.

J is TRBJ2-3 and V is TRBV14; 11 nucleotides line up with TRBD2. Germline loops: CDR1 SGHDN, CDR2 FVKESK. V shed 1 base, J shed 4 bases, and the junction held 4 bases outside the gene matches. The CDR3 is 16 amino acids. Written as DNA, the CDR3 is TGTGCCAGCAGCCAAGGATATAGCGGGGGGGCAGATACGCAGTATTTT. As protein: CASSQGYSGGADTQYF. Filled out from reference TRBV14 and TRBJ2-3, the complete variable domain reads EAGVTQFPSHSVIEKGQTVTLRCDPISGHDNLYWYRRVMGKEIKFLLHFVKESKQDESGMPNNRFLAERTGGTYSTLKVQPAELEDSGVYFCASSQGYSGGADTQYFGPGTRLTVL.

The DNA for the CDR3 is TGTGCCAGCAGCTCACATCAGACAGGGGGTGAAAAACTGTTTTTT. Translated: CASSSHQTGGEKLFF. This sequence joins TRBV12-3 or TRBV12-4 and TRBJ1-4, with 9 bases matching TRBD1. Losses at the gene ends were 6 bases for V and 7 bases for J; bases not matched to a gene: 9. The CDR3 is 15 amino acids.

This clonotype was seen more than once but under ten times. This chain joins TRBV4-3 and TRBJ2-1; 11 nucleotides align to TRBD2. The CDR3 extends over 15 amino acids. Germline trimming cut 2 bases from V and 10 bases from J; bases unmatched to any gene: 7. The germline V gene encodes CDR1 LGHNA and CDR2 YSLEER. The CDR3 here is CASSQLGTSGWEQFF. The CDR3 nucleotides read TGCGCCAGCAGCCAATTAGGGACTAGCGGATGGGAGCAGTTCTTC.

This clonotype showed up just a few times. This chain joins TRBV20-1 and TRBJ1-2; D is perhaps TRBD1 (5 bases). Germline V CDR1 and CDR2: DFQATT, SNEGSKA (reference sequence). V lost 0 bases and J 3 bases, leaving 14 bases between the germline ends. The CDR3 has 15 residues. This CDR3 is CSARDSGRAYYGYTF. The CDR3 DNA follows: TGCAGTGCTAGAGATTCGGGGCGAGCCTACTATGGCTACACCTTC.

This rearrangement joins TRBV20-1 to TRBJ2-1; 13 bases agree with TRBD2. The CDR3 is 16 residues long. V shed 1 base, J shed 7 bases, and the junction held 7 bases outside the gene matches. Germline-derived CDR1 and CDR2 are DFQATT and SNEGSKA (reference sequence). The DNA of the CDR3 is TGCAGTGCTAGAGTTCCGGGACTAGCGGGGTGGAATGAGCAGTTCTTC. Translating gives CSARVPGLAGWNEQFF.

The chain recombines TRBV3-1 with TRBJ2-1; D remains ambiguous. The V gene lost 0 bases and the J gene lost 3 bases, with 9 bases spanning the gap. There are 15 residues in the CDR3. CDR1 is LGHDT, CDR2 YNNKEL, per germline (reference sequence). The CDR3 coding sequence is TGTGCCAGCAGCCAAGACCGGGCAGTCTACAATGAGCAGTTCTTC. It yields the protein CASSQDRAVYNEQFF.

V is TRBV10-2 and J is TRBJ2-5; D remains ambiguous. CDR3 length: 13 residues. Germline loops: CDR1 WSHSY, CDR2 SAAADI. V was clipped by 4 bases and J by 5 bases, with 11 bases between them. The CDR3 sequence: CASSGGRSETQYF. CDR3 in DNA: TGCGCCAGCAGTGGGGGTCGGTCGGAGACCCAGTACTTC.

This clonotype occurred a few times. The chain uses TRBV6-5 and TRBJ2-1, with 13 bases matching TRBD2. Germline lookup yields CDR1 MNHEY and CDR2 SVGAGI. The CDR3 totals 16 residues. J gave up 1 base and V 6 bases, and 3 bases lay outside the gene matches. Here the CDR3 reads CASRLGLAGSYNEQFF. As DNA, the CDR3 is TGTGCCAGCAGACTGGGACTAGCGGGGTCCTACAATGAGCAGTTCTTC.

In its sample, this clonotype was seen many times. V and J are TRBV6-1 and TRBJ2-7, with D possibly TRBD1 on 6 matching bases. Germline loops: CDR1 MNHNS, CDR2 SASEGT. This CDR3 is built from 15 residues. V was trimmed by 6 bases and J by 2 bases, leaving 17 bases between them. DNA for the CDR3: TGTGCCAGCAGGGCAGACTACAGGGATACCTACGAGCAGTACTTC. It encodes CASRADYRDTYEQYF.

This clonotype was seen many times. The chain combines TRBV7-9 with TRBJ2-7; D unresolved. Germline lookup yields CDR1 SEHNR and CDR2 FQNEAQ (reference sequence). This CDR3 has 13 residues. V was cut by 3 bases and J by 3 bases, with 9 bases left in between. CDR3 sequence: CASSLPPHYEQYF. In nucleotides, the CDR3 is TGTGCCAGCAGCTTGCCGCCCCACTACGAGCAGTACTTC.

The DNA for the CDR3 is TGTGCCAGCAGTTTGCACGGGGGCGGCACTGAAGCTTTCTTT. It encodes CASSLHGGGTEAFF. This chain connects TRBV27 to TRBJ1-1; tentative D call: TRBD1 (6 bases). Germline CDR1 and CDR2: MNHEY and SMNVEV (reference sequence). This CDR3 comprises 14 residues. With 3 bases removed from V and 4 bases from J, the gap between germline ends came to 12 bases.

V gene TRBV7-3 combines with J gene TRBJ2-3, with a tentative D call TRBD1 (6 bases). The CDR3 has 16 residues. Germline assignment: CDR1 SGHTA and CDR2 FQGTGA. V was clipped by 2 bases and J by 3 bases, with 15 bases between them. DNA of the CDR3: TGTGCCAGCAGCTTACTGGTTGGGCAGGGGACAGATACGCAGTATTTT. Protein product: CASSLLVGQGTDTQYF. Based on the CDR3 plus reference TRBV7-3 and TRBJ2-3, the full variable domain is GAGVSQTPSNKVTEKGKYVELRCDPISGHTALYWYRQSLGQGPEFLIYFQGTGAADDSGLPNDRFFAVRPEGSVSTLKIQRTERGDSAVYLCASSLLVGQGTDTQYFGPGTRLTVL.

The chain employs TRBV30 and TRBJ1-6; 10 bases align to TRBD1. The V and J ends lost 4 bases and 13 bases, in that order; junction bases with no gene match: 10. In germline, CDR1 is GTSNPN, CDR2 SVGIG (reference sequence). The CDR3 spans 14 residues. The CDR3: CAWTRDRGLSPLHF. DNA for the CDR3: TGTGCCTGGACCCGCGACAGGGGGCTTTCCCCCCTCCACTTT. The whole variable domain, filled in from reference TRBV30 and TRBJ1-6, reads SQTIHQWPATLVQPVGSPLSLECTVEGTSNPNLYWYRQAAGRGLQLLFYSVGIGQISSEVPQNLSASRPQDRQFILSSKKLLLSDSGFYLCAWTRDRGLSPLHFGNGTRLTVT.

The table lists this clonotype with a count of one. The chain recombines TRBV7-2 with TRBJ1-2; D is ambiguous. This CDR3 region has 13 residues. V lost 5 bases and J lost 5, with 12 bases in between. Germline values: CDR1 SGHTA, CDR2 FQGNSA. In DNA, the CDR3 is TGTGCCAGCAGCCTCTCGGAAGGGTATGGCTACACCTTC. Translating gives CASSLSEGYGYTF.

This clonotype has only a few counts. The CDR3 region is CASSLRDRGTTGELFF. The CDR3 DNA sequence: TGTGCCAGCAGCCTCCGGGACAGGGGGACCACCGGGGAGCTGTTTTTT. The J gene is TRBJ2-2, the V gene TRBV5-5; 11 bases align to TRBD1. V dropped 4 bases and J dropped 4; count of bases not matched to a gene: 6. Germline values: CDR1 SGHKS, CDR2 YYEKEE (reference sequence). The CDR3 consists of 16 residues.

This clonotype was recorded a few times. The V call is TRBV15, the J call TRBJ1-5; D call uncertain. The germline gives CDR1 LNHNV, CDR2 YYDKDF (reference sequence). The V end was cut by 0 bases, the J end by 0 bases, with 6 bases between. CDR3 size: 15 residues. The CDR3 loop reads CATSRDHSSNQPQHF. DNA for the CDR3: TGTGCCACCAGCAGAGATCACTCTAGCAATCAGCCCCAGCATTTT. Supplemented by reference TRBV15 and TRBJ1-5, the full variable domain reads DAMVIQNPRYQVTQFGKPVTLSCSQTLNHNVMYWYQQKSSQAPKLLFHYYDKDFNNEADTPDNFQSRRPNTSFCFLDIRSPGLGDTAMYLCATSRDHSSNQPQHFGDGTRLSIL.

V gene TRBV9 combines with J gene TRBJ2-3; D possibly corresponds to TRBD2 (5 bases). Germline CDR1 is SGDLS and CDR2 is YYNGEE. CDR3 length: 16 residues. V gave up 0 bases and J gave up 0 bases, with 11 bases separating them. CDR3 protein: CASSVGLASSTDTQYF. The CDR3 DNA follows: TGTGCCAGCAGCGTAGGGCTAGCTTCTAGCACAGATACGCAGTATTTT.

Ten or more counts support this clonotype. The V gene is TRBV6-1, the J gene TRBJ2-3; D is unresolved. Trimming removed 8 bases from V and 8 bases from J, with 11 bases in between. CDR1 and CDR2 (germline): MNHNS, SASEGT. The CDR3 runs 11 residues. In DNA, the CDR3 is TGTGCCAGCGGCGGAGCCGGTACGCAGTATTTT. The encoded protein is CASGGAGTQYF.

The chain carries TRBV29-1 and TRBJ1-1, with D tentatively TRBD1 (5 bases). With 5 bases removed from V and 6 bases from J, the gap between germline ends came to 22 bases. This CDR3 has 15 amino acids. The germline V gene has CDR1 SQVTM and CDR2 ANQGSEA. DNA of the CDR3: TGCAGCGTTTCCCTAGACGGGGGGGGAACCTCTGAAGCTTTCTTT. This encodes CSVSLDGGGTSEAFF.

The chain has TRBV15 and TRBJ2-7; the D is unclear. The ends were cut back, 0 bases at V and 2 bases at J, with 11 bases in the middle. CDR3 length equals 15 residues. The germline V gene encodes CDR1 LNHNV and CDR2 YYDKDF (reference sequence). For the CDR3, the DNA is TGTGCCACCAGCAGAGATCCCGGGCTTACCTACGAGCAGTACTTC. Amino acid sequence: CATSRDPGLTYEQYF.

This chain links TRBV4-1 with TRBJ1-1, with TRBD1 identical over 7 bases. Germline-derived CDR1 and CDR2 are MGHRA and YSYEKL. Trimming at V came to 4 bases and at J to 5 bases, leaving 10 bases not matched to a gene. The CDR3 contains 15 residues. The DNA of the CDR3 is TGCGCCAGCAGCCGAGTCAAAGGGGGCCAGACTGAAGCTTTCTTT. It encodes CASSRVKGGQTEAFF.

The chain recombines TRBV6-2 or TRBV6-3 with TRBJ2-1; a possible D gene is TRBD2 (6 bases). This CDR3 has 13 residues. V was pared by 8 bases and J by 4 bases, with 12 bases between. Germline V gene sequence: CDR1 MNHEY, CDR2 SVGEGT. The CDR3: CASRGSGYNEQFF. Here the CDR3 DNA reads TGTGCCAGCCGGGGGTCTGGTTACAATGAGCAGTTCTTC.

This clonotype has only a few counts. The V gene is TRBV4-2, the J gene TRBJ2-1; 11 nucleotides align to TRBD2. The junction had 1 base not matched to a gene; V was cut back by 0 bases and J by 3 bases. The length of the CDR3 is 16 residues. Germline V CDR1 and CDR2: LGHNA, YNFKEQ. This CDR3 is CASSQDLAGGYNEQFF. The CDR3 region has the DNA TGTGCCAGCAGCCAAGACCTAGCGGGGGGCTACAATGAGCAGTTCTTC.

This clonotype turned up a few times. The V gene is TRBV5-1, the J gene TRBJ1-3; D call uncertain. Trimming took 0 bases from V and 0 from J, leaving 10 bases between them. Germline assignment: CDR1 SGHRS and CDR2 YFSETQ. CDR3 length: 16 residues. The CDR3 reads CASSLEGPFSGNTIYF. Here the CDR3 DNA reads TGCGCCAGCAGCTTGGAGGGCCCTTTCTCTGGAAACACCATATATTTT.

The V call is TRBV7-2, the J call TRBJ2-7, with D unresolved. Germline V gene sequence: CDR1 SGHTA, CDR2 FQGNSA. This CDR3 contains 13 residues. V dropped 4 bases and J dropped 2 bases, with 9 bases sitting between them. CDR3 nucleotides: TGTGCCAGCAGCTCGTCCCAGACCTACGAGCAGTACTTC. Protein product: CASSSSQTYEQYF. The full variable domain, in which reference TRBV7-2 and TRBJ2-7 provide the parts outside the CDR3, is GAGVSQSPSNKVTEKGKDVELRCDPISGHTALYWYRQSLGQGLEFLIYFQGNSAPDKSGLPSDRFSAERTGGSVSTLTIQRTQQEDSAVYLCASSSSQTYEQYFGPGTRLTVT.

This clonotype was seen a few times. V gene TRBV20-1 combines with J gene TRBJ2-7, with D tentatively TRBD2 (7 bases). Germline CDR1 reads DFQATT; CDR2 reads SNEGSKA (reference sequence). The V end lost 0 bases, the J end lost 3 bases, and 15 bases lay between the germline ends. The CDR3 runs to 15 residues. CDR3 sequence reads: CSAREPGGASYEQYF. In nucleotides, the CDR3 is TGCAGTGCTAGAGAGCCGGGGGGCGCCAGCTACGAGCAGTACTTC.